These 14 T cell receptor beta chains share one sample of origin, sequenced in a study of regulatory T cells in long-lasting Graves disease. Assembly of TCR beta libraries relied on iRepertoire HTBI primers together with Arm-PCR of CDR3 regions. TCRdb itself ran the multiplex PCR reads through MiXCR, one entry per CDR3 protein. Seen here are about 470,000 distinct CDR3 sequences, about 15% observed once, and the top ten hold 16%. The time point is: newly diagnosed GD, antithyroid drugs for less than 3 months. PBMCs provided the RNA from which the TCR library was made. The same data also contributed to another study, on T cells in Graves' hyperthyroidism and ophthalmopathy.

Sequencing used peripheral blood mononuclear cells (PBMCs), obtained at new diagnosis, from a patient treated with antithyroid drugs. Source of these receptors: a woman aged 25 to 39 with Graves disease.

Worth noting for this clonotype: This may stem from a read error, because a much larger clone lies one nucleotide away. The CDR3 here is CATSDLGRGNYNEQFF. The CDR3 DNA reads as TGTGCCACCAGTGATTTAGGACGGGGGAACTACAATGAGCAGTTCTTC. The chain couples TRBV24-1 to TRBJ2-1; possibly TRBD2 for D (6 bases). The CDR3 covers 16 residues. Trimming cost V 1 base and J 3 bases, with 12 bases left between them. Germline values: CDR1 KGHDR, CDR2 SFDVKD.

In this sample, this clonotype turned up many times. The chain combines TRBV24-1 with TRBJ2-5, with a possible D match to TRBD1 (5 bases). CDR3 length equals 13 residues. Looked up from germline, CDR1 is KGHDR and CDR2 is SFDVKD. The V and J ends lost 4 bases and 5 bases respectively, with 10 bases between them. CDR3 nucleotide sequence: TGTGCCACCAGTGAACCAGGGCTCGAGACCCAGTACTTC. It is translated as CATSEPGLETQYF.

In its sample, this clonotype was seen many times. This sequence joins TRBV3-1 and TRBJ2-7; D not resolved. Per germline, CDR1 LGHDT and CDR2 YNNKEL (reference sequence). Between the trimmed V and J ends, which lost 0 bases and 1 base, there was a span of 13 bases. The CDR3 is made up of 16 amino acids. The CDR3 spells CASSQEGSLGSYEQYF. The CDR3 bases are TGTGCCAGCAGCCAAGAGGGCAGCCTGGGATCCTACGAGCAGTACTTC.

V gene TRBV6-2 or TRBV6-3 combines with J gene TRBJ2-7; D is uncertain. V was clipped by 5 bases and J by 6 bases, with 20 bases between them. The length of the CDR3 is 15 residues. The germline CDR1 and CDR2 sequences are MNHEY and SVGEGT. The CDR3 region is CASSEFGLTSSEQYF. The CDR3 nucleotides read TGTGCCAGCAGTGAATTCGGCCTAACCTCGTCCGAGCAGTACTTC.

This clonotype was counted at least ten times. This sequence joins TRBV11-2 and TRBJ2-7, with 7 bases aligning to TRBD2. After removal of 5 bases from V and 1 base from J, the junction contained 5 bases not matched to a gene. This CDR3 has 14 amino acids. The V gene's germline CDR1 is SGHAT and CDR2 FQNNGV. CDR3 amino acids: CASSTPGLSYEQYF. CDR3 sequence (DNA): TGTGCCAGCAGCACGCCGGGACTATCCTACGAGCAGTACTTC.

There are many counts of this clonotype. The chain links TRBV18 to TRBJ2-7, with D perhaps matching TRBD2 (6 bases). Germline loops: CDR1 KGHSH, CDR2 LQKENI. CDR3 size: 11 residues. Trimming took 6 bases from V and 6 from J, leaving 9 bases between them. The CDR3 is CASSEGVEQYF. The CDR3 DNA follows: TGTGCCAGCTCGGAGGGTGTCGAGCAGTACTTC.

This clonotype was seen more than once but under ten times. The rearrangement links TRBV4-1 to TRBJ1-6; D call uncertain. Trimming removed 2 bases from V and 14 bases from J, with 22 bases in between. Germline loops: CDR1 MGHRA, CDR2 YSYEKL. The CDR3 has 16 residues. CDR3 residues: CASSQNRAQSLFTLHF. CDR3 DNA sequence: TGCGCCAGCAGCCAAAACCGGGCCCAGAGTTTATTCACCCTCCACTTT.

The V call is TRBV24-1, the J call TRBJ2-3, with D possibly being TRBD1 or TRBD2 (6 bases each). The CDR3 is 14 residues long. The V gene lost 9 bases and the J gene lost 5 bases, with 17 bases spanning the gap. The germline gives CDR1 KGHDR, CDR2 SFDVKD. The CDR3 DNA sequence: TGTGCCACCGCGCACAGGGCGGAGGGAGATACGCAGTATTTT. Translation gives CATAHRAEGDTQYF.

This clonotype was counted ten times or more. The junction does not match germline at one end; this may be a read error. The V and J genes are TRBV7-6 and TRBJ2-3; 8 positions match TRBD2. The CDR3 is 14 residues long. CDR1 is SGHVS, CDR2 FNYEAQ, per germline. CDR3 in DNA: TGTGCCAGCAGCTTAGGGACTAGCAAAGATACGCAGTATTTT. It specifies CASSLGTSKDTQYF. Full variable domain (remainder filled in from reference TRBV7-6 and TRBJ2-3): GAGVSQSPRYKVTKRGQDVALRCDPISGHVSLYWYRQALGQGPEFLTYFNYEAQQDKSGLPNDRFSAERPEGSISTLTIQRTEQRDSAMYRCASSLGTSKDTQYFGPGTRLTVL.

This clonotype was recorded a few times. This sequence joins TRBV12-5 and TRBJ2-1; D gene uncertain. The CDR3 runs 12 residues. Germline CDR1 reads LGHNT; CDR2 reads FRNRAP. V lost 5 bases and J lost 13, with 15 bases in between. DNA for the CDR3: TGTGCTAGTGGTCCTACCCGAACCACCCAGTTCTTC. Translation: CASGPTRTTQFF.

This clonotype has a count of ten or more. This chain uses TRBV10-3 with TRBJ2-7, with TRBD2 identical over 9 bases. V trimming: 5 bases; J trimming: 4 bases; junction bases outside the gene matches: 12. Germline V gene lookup returns CDR1 ENHRY and CDR2 SYGVKD. The CDR3 is 16 amino acids. The CDR3, as DNA: TGTGCCATCAGTACCTCCCCTAGCGGGGACTATTACGAGCAGTACTTC. It specifies CAISTSPSGDYYEQYF.

A word on this clonotype: With only one base between it and a far larger clone, this is likely a read error. The V gene is TRBV14, the J gene TRBJ2-4, with 10 bases aligning to TRBD2. With the DNA end fitting TRBJ2-1 better, the J assignment may be wrong. This CDR3 region has 16 residues. The germline CDR1 and CDR2 sequences are SGHDN and FVKESK. The chain's CDR3 is CASSQEAGSGRLRQFF. CDR3 nucleotides: TGTGCCAGCAGCCAAGAGGCTGGTAGCGGGAGGCTCAGACAGTTCTTC.

This clonotype was recorded many times. The chain uses TRBV5-6 and TRBJ1-2; TRBD1 matches 8 bases. Per the germline V gene, CDR1 is SGHDT and CDR2 is YYEEEE. The CDR3 is 14 amino acids. V lost 0 bases to trimming and J lost 4 bases; unmatched junction nucleotides: 2. The chain's CDR3 is CASSLGQGTYGYTF. CDR3 nucleotide sequence: TGTGCCAGCAGCTTGGGACAGGGGACCTATGGCTACACCTTC.

Many counts were recorded for this clonotype. This chain uses TRBV29-1 with TRBJ2-2; TRBD2 matches at 11 bases. J lost 5 bases, V lost 7 bases, and 9 bases had no gene match. The CDR3 runs 15 residues. Germline lookup yields CDR1 SQVTM and CDR2 ANQGSEA. CDR3 coding DNA: TGCAGCGCTGGGATAGCGGGAGGGCCAACCGGGGAGCTGTTTTTT. Protein product: CSAGIAGGPTGELFF.